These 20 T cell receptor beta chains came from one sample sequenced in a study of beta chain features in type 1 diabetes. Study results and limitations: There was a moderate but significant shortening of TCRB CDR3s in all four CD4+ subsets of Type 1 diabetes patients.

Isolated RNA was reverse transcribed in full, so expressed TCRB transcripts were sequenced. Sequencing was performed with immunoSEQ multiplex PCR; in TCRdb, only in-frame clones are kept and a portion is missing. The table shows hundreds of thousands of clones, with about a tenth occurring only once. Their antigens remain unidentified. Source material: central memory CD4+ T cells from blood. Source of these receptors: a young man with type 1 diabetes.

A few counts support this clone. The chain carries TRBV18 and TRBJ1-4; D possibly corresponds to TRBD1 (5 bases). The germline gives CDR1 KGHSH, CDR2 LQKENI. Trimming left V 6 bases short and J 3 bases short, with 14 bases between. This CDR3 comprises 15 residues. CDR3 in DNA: TGTGCCAGCTCCGAGGGGACCGGGGCTAATGAAAAACTGTTTTTT. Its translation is CASSEGTGANEKLFF.

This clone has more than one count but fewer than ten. CDR3: CAWSVLGGLSTDTQYF. As DNA, the CDR3 is TGTGCCTGGAGTGTACTTGGGGGGCTGTCCACAGATACGCAGTATTTT. The chain has TRBV30 and TRBJ2-3; D is perhaps TRBD1 or TRBD2 (6 bases each). Germline lookup yields CDR1 GTSNPN and CDR2 SVGIG (reference sequence). This CDR3 has 16 amino acids. V lost 0 bases to trimming and J lost 2 bases, with 15 bases between them.

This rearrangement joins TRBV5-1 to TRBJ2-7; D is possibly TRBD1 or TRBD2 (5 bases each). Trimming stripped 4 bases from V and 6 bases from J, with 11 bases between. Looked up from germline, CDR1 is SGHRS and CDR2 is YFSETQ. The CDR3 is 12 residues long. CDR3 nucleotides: TGCGCCAGCAGCGTCGGGACGGGCGAGCAGTACTTC. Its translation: CASSVGTGEQYF.

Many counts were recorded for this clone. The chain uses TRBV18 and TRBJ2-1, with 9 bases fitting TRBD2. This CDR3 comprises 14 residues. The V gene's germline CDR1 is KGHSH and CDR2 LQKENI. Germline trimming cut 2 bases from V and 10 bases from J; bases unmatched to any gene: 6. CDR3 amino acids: CASSPGGGAWEQFF. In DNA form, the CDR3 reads TGTGCCAGCTCACCAGGCGGGGGGGCCTGGGAGCAGTTCTTC. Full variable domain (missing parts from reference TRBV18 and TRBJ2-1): NAGVMQNPRHLVRRRGQEARLRCSPMKGHSHVYWYRQLPEEGLKFMVYLQKENIIDESGMPKERFSAEFPKEGPSILRIQQVVRGDSAAYFCASSPGGGAWEQFFGPGTRLTVL.

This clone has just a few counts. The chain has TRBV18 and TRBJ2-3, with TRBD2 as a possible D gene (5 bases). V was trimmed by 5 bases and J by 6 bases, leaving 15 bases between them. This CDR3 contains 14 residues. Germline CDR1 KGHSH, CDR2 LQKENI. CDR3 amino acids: CASSLGSTGDTQYF. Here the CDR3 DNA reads TGTGCCAGCTCATTGGGATCGACGGGGGATACGCAGTATTTT.

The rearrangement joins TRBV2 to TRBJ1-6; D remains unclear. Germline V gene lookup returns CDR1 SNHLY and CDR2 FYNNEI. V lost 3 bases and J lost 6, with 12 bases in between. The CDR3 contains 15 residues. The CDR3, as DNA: TGTGCCAGCAGTGATATGAATGGGATTAATTCACCCCTCCACTTT. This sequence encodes CASSDMNGINSPLHF.

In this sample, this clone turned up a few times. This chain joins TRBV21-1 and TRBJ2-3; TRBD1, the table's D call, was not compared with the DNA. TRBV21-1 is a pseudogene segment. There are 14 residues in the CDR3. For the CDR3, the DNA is TGTGCCAGCGGACAGGGGGCGAGCACAGATACGCAGTATTTT. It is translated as CASGQGASTDTQYF.

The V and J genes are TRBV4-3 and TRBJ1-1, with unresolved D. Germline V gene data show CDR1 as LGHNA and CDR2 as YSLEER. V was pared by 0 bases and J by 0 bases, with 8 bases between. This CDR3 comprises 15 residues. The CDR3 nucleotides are TGCGCCAGCAGCCAAGATGGACTCTTGAACACTGAAGCTTTCTTT. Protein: CASSQDGLLNTEAFF.

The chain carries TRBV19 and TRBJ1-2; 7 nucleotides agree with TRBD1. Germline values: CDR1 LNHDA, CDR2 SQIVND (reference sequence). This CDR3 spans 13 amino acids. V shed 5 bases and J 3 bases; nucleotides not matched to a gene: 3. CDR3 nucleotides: TGTGCCAGTAGTGCCGGACAGGACTATGGCTACACCTTC. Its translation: CASSAGQDYGYTF.

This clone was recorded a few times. The DNA of the CDR3 is TGTGCCCTCAGGGGGGGCCGAGCCAACTACAATGAGCAGTTCTTC. It codes for CALRGGRANYNEQFF. The J gene is TRBJ2-1, the V gene TRBV30; D may be TRBD1 or TRBD2 (7 bases each). The CDR3 runs 15 residues. V lost 8 bases, J lost 3 bases, and 20 bases lay in between. CDR1 and CDR2 from the germline V gene are GTSNPN and SVGIG (reference sequence).

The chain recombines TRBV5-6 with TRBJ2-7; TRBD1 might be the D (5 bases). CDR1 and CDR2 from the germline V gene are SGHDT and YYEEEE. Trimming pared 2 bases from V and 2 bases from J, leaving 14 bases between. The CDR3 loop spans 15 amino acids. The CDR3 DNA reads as TGTGCCAGCAGCTTTAGTTCGACAGACCCCTACGAGCAGTACTTC. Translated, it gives CASSFSSTDPYEQYF.

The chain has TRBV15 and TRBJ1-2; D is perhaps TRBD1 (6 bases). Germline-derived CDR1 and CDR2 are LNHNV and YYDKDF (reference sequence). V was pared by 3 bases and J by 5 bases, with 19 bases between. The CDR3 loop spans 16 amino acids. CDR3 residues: CATSSPDSSGGYGYTF. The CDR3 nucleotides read TGTGCCACCAGCAGTCCGGACAGCTCTGGGGGATATGGCTACACCTTC. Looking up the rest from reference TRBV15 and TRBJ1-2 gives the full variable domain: DAMVIQNPRYQVTQFGKPVTLSCSQTLNHNVMYWYQQKSSQAPKLLFHYYDKDFNNEADTPDNFQSRRPNTSFCFLDIRSPGLGDTAMYLCATSSPDSSGGYGYTFGSGTRLTVV.

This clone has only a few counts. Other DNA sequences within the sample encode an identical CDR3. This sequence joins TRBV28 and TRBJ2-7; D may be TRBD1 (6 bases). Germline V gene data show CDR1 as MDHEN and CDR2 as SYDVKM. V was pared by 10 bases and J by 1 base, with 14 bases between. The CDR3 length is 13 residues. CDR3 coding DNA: TGTGCCACCGACCGGCAGGGGTCCTACGAGCAGTACTTC. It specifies CATDRQGSYEQYF. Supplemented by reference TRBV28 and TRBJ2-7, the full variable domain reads DVKVTQSSRYLVKRTGEKVFLECVQDMDHENMFWYRQDPGLGLRLIYFSYDVKMKEKGDIPEGYSVSREKKERFSLILESASTNQTSMYLCATDRQGSYEQYFGPGTRLTVT.

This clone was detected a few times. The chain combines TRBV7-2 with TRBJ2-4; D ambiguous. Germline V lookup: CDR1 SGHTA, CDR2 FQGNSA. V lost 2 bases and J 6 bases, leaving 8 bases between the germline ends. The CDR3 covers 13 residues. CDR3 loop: CASSLYGGNIQYF. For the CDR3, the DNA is TGTGCCAGCAGCTTATACGGCGGAAACATTCAGTACTTC.

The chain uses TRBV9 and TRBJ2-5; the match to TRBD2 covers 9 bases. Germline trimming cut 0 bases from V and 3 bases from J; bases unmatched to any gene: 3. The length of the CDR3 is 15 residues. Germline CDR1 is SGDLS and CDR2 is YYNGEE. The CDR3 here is CASSVGGGAKETQYF. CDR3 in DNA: TGTGCCAGCAGCGTAGGCGGGGGGGCCAAAGAGACCCAGTACTTC.

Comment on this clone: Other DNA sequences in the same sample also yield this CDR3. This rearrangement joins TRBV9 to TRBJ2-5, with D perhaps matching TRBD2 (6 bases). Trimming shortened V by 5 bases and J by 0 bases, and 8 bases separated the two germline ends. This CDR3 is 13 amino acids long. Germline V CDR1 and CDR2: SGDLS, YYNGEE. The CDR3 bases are TGTGCCAGCAGTGGAGGGTACCAAGAGACCCAGTACTTC. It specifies CASSGGYQETQYF. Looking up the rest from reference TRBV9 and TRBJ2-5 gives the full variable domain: DSGVTQTPKHLITATGQRVTLRCSPRSGDLSVYWYQQSLDQGLQFLIQYYNGEERAKGNILERFSAQQFPDLHSELNLSSLELGDSALYFCASSGGYQETQYFGPGTRLLVL.

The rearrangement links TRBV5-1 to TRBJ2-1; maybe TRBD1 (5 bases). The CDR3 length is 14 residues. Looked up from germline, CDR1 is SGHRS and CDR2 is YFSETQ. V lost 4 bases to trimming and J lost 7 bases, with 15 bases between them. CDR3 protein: CASSRQSVENEQFF. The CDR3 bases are TGCGCCAGCAGCCGACAGTCCGTAGAAAATGAGCAGTTCTTC.

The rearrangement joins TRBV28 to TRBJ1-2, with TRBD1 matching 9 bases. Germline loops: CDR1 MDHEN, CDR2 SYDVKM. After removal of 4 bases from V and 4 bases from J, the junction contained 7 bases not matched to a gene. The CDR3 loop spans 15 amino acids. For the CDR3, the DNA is TGTGCCAGCAGTTCCCCCGGGACAGGGTCCTATGGCTACACCTTC. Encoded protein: CASSSPGTGSYGYTF.

Here the CDR3 reads CASGLATGVSGGYTF. The CDR3 DNA is TGTGCTAGTGGTTTGGCGACAGGGGTTTCAGGAGGCTACACCTTC. V is TRBV12-5 and J is TRBJ1-2; 8 bases are shared with TRBD1. The CDR3 is made up of 15 amino acids. Germline V lookup: CDR1 LGHNT, CDR2 FRNRAP. V was pared by 1 base and J by 8 bases, with 9 bases of the junction left unmatched.

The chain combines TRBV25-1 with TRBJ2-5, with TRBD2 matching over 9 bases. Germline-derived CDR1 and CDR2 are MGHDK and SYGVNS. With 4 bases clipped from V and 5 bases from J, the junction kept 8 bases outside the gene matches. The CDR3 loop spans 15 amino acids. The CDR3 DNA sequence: TGTGCCAGCAGTGCGCAGCGGGGGGCCGGGGAGACCCAGTACTTC. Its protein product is CASSAQRGAGETQYF.